A selection of T cell receptor beta chains follows, all from one sample in a study of cytomegalovirus exposure and HLA in healthy donors. Clones were sequenced by immunoSEQ multiplex PCR, and TCRdb holds only the in-frame ones, with some missing. The repertoire holds tens of thousands of clones, with about 94% as singletons. The source material was PBMCs. These receptors were obtained from a man aged 18 to 35 in good health and CMV-seropositive. Each CDR3 is given with its conserved first and last residue. A D gene is named only where the DNA matches it firmly. A clone size is listed for some rows: how often the clone was seen (once, few, many), or a class if it is expanded.

TRBV11-2	NA	TRBJ1-4	few	TGTGCCAGCAGCTTAGGGGCAGATACTAATGAAAAACTGTTTTTT	CASSLGADTNEKLFF
TRBV28	TRBD1	TRBJ2-7	few	TGTGCCAGCAGTCCAGGGGGAGCGCGATGGGACGAGCAGTACTTC	CASSPGGARWDEQYF
TRBV30	NA	TRBJ1-1	NA	TGTGCCTGGAGTGTAATCAGGGGCACTGAAGCTTTCTTT	CAWSVIRGTEAFF
TRBV6-1	TRBD1	TRBJ2-7	NA	TGTGCCAGCAGCCCGGGACAGACCCCCTACGAGCAGTACTTC	CASSPGQTPYEQYF
TRBV10-3	TRBD1	TRBJ1-2	NA	TGTGCCATTGGACAGGGACGCAGCTATGGCTACACCTTC	CAIGQGRSYGYTF
TRBV4-1	NA	TRBJ1-5	NA	TGCGCCAGCAGCCAAGTGACGGGAGGAAATCAGCCCCAGCATTTT	CASSQVTGGNQPQHF
TRBV18	NA	TRBJ2-7	NA	TGTGCCAGCTCACCACTCCCCAGGTTCTCCTACGAGCAGTACTTC	CASSPLPRFSYEQYF
TRBV6-5	NA	TRBJ1-1	NA	TGTGCCAGCAACTTCAGGGAGAACACTGAAGCTTTCTTT	CASNFRENTEAFF
TRBV27	TRBD1	TRBJ1-4	NA	TGTGCCAGCAGTTTAGTAGGGGGCCGAGAAAAACTGTTTTTT	CASSLVGGREKLFF
TRBV4-3	TRBD1	TRBJ1-1	NA	TGCGCCAGCAGCCAAGACAGGGGGCTCACTGAAGCTTTCTTT	CASSQDRGLTEAFF
TRBV19	NA	TRBJ1-2	NA	TGTGCCAGTAACGGGAGAATCTATGGCTACACCTTC	CASNGRIYGYTF
TRBV7-3	NA	TRBJ1-1	NA	TGTGCCAGCAGCTTCGAACCAGGGCTGAACACTGAAGCTTTCTTT	CASSFEPGLNTEAFF
TRBV4-1	TRBD2	TRBJ2-3	NA	TGCGCCAGCAGCCAAGACGCCAGCGGGACCACAGATACGCAGTATTTT	CASSQDASGTTDTQYF
TRBV6-4	NA	TRBJ2-3	NA	TGTGCCAGCAGTAGGTCTAGCGAGGGCACAGATACGCAGTATTTT	CASSRSSEGTDTQYF
TRBV4-1	NA	TRBJ2-7	NA	TGCGCCAGCAGCCCGAGGCAGGGAACCTACGAGCAGTACTTC	CASSPRQGTYEQYF
TRBV7-9	NA	TRBJ1-3	NA	TGTGCCAGCAGCGAGGGGAGGGAGATAGAAGGAAACACCATATATTTT	CASSEGREIEGNTIYF
TRBV7-2	NA	TRBJ2-5	NA	TGTGCCAGCAGCTCCAACCAAGAGACCCAGTACTTC	CASSSNQETQYF
TRBV6-5	NA	TRBJ2-4	NA	TGTGCCAGCAGTTACTCGATCAGGGCAGGCAACATTCAGTACTTC	CASSYSIRAGNIQYF
TRBV5-1	NA	TRBJ1-4	NA	TGCGCCAGCAGCTTGGGGGGCGCTATTGAAAAACTGTTTTTT	CASSLGGAIEKLFF
TRBV10-1	NA	TRBJ2-3	NA	TGCGCCAGCAGTCTACGACTCGGGGATACAGATACGCAGTATTTT	CASSLRLGDTDTQYF
TRBV6-6	TRBD2	TRBJ2-7	NA	TGTGCCAGCAGTTACTCCGGGGGGTCGGGCGAGCAGTACTTC	CASSYSGGSGEQYF
TRBV30	NA	TRBJ2-1	NA	TGTGCCTGGACTCTGGGGGGCAATGAGCAGTTCTTC	CAWTLGGNEQFF